The T cell receptor (beta chain) under discussion was sequenced for a study of cytomegalovirus exposure and HLA in healthy donors. Looking at the study overall: Early on, a data release was issued that held roughly 80 million unique TCRs from HLA-typed donors. Overall study findings and caveats: In a later analysis, compared with equally common non-associated chains, HLA-associated beta chains were more expanded. Accurate prediction of HLA-A and HLA-B alleles (for most subjects) was reportedly achieved from TCR beta sequences. Later analysis identified a missense DCLRE1C variant that was linked to TCR beta V- and J-gene trimming.

This clone was observed a single time. What it binds is not known. PCR involved 60 Vbeta and 13 Jbeta primers. Libraries were prepared by immunoSEQ multiplex PCR; TCRdb keeps only in-frame clonotypes and omits some of them. The sample shows about 180,000 clones, 80% to 90% of them seen only once. Germline V gives CDR1 MNHEY, CDR2 SMNVEV (reference sequence). CDR3 size: 14 residues. V shed 5 bases and J 7 bases; nucleotides not matched to a gene: 5. The genes are TRBV27 and TRBJ1-5; 10 bases line up with TRBD1. The source of this sequence is a girl aged 2-15 years in good health and CMV-seropositive. The sample was PBMCs. CDR3 coding DNA: TGTGCCAGCAGTCAGACAGGGGGCGTGCAGCCCCAGCATTTT. Its protein is CASSQTGGVQPQHF.